Listed below are T cell receptor beta chains from one sample, sequenced in a study of blood T cells in healthy people across ages. Using its own MiXCR run on the 5' RACE reads, TCRdb lists one record per CDR3 protein. The sample carries 1.5 million or so distinct CDR3 sequences, about 43% recorded once. The sample was blood. These receptors came from a woman between 18 and 30 years old in good health. CDR3s include the opening cysteine and the closing phenylalanine or tryptophan. Each record gives: J gene, V gene, D gene, clone size, CDR3 protein, CDR3 DNA. A D gene is named only where the DNA matches it firmly. The size of a clone is reported for some rows only, either as once, few or many, or as a class for expanded clones.

>TRBJ2-7|TRBV20-1|TRBD2|few
CSARDRGGSTSGTLEQYF
TGCAGTGCTAGAGATCGAGGGGGATCCACTAGCGGGACTCTCGAGCAGTACTTC
>TRBJ2-5|TRBV11-2|NA|NA
CASSLRKAAEETQYF
TGTGCCAGCAGCTTGAGGAAGGCAGCCGAAGAGACCCAGTACTTC
>TRBJ2-1|TRBV6-2/TRBV6-3|NA|NA
CASRTGTLQETQFF
TGTGCCAGCAGAACCGGGACCCTTCAAGAGACCCAGTTCTTC
>TRBJ2-6|TRBV6-5|NA|many
CASSYSGGSGANVLTF
TGTGCCAGCAGTTACTCAGGGGGTTCTGGGGCCAACGTCCTGACTTTC
>TRBJ2-2|TRBV20-1|NA|NA
CSATTATLNTGELFF
TGCAGTGCCACCACGGCCACCCTTAACACCGGGGAGCTGTTTTTT
>TRBJ2-3|TRBV6-5|NA|NA
CASSYGGGFRSSTDTQYF
TGTGCCAGCAGTTACGGTGGGGGGTTTAGATCTAGCACAGATACGCAGTATTTT
>TRBJ2-3|TRBV20-1|TRBD2|NA
CSTRSGGVSTDTQYF
TGCAGTACCAGAAGCGGGGGGGTTAGCACAGATACGCAGTATTTT
>TRBJ2-2|TRBV24-1|NA|NA
CATQITGELFF
TGTGCCACCCAAATCACCGGGGAGCTGTTTTTT
>TRBJ2-7|TRBV3-1|TRBD2|NA
CASSQPGLAGEKYF
TGTGCCAGCAGCCAACCGGGACTAGCGGGAGAGAAGTACTTC
>TRBJ1-3|TRBV6-1|NA|many
CASSELGVQGNTIYF
TGTGCCAGCAGTGAACTTGGGGTTCAAGGAAACACCATATATTTT
>TRBJ2-7|TRBV7-2|NA|NA
CASSSRDPNSVFSYEQYF
TGTGCCAGCAGCTCGAGGGACCCAAATAGCGTATTCTCCTACGAGCAGTACTTC
>TRBJ2-3|TRBV5-1|TRBD2|NA
CASSPGASGVGDTQYF
TGCGCCAGCAGCCCTGGGGCTAGCGGGGTAGGAGATACGCAGTATTTT
>TRBJ2-7|TRBV9|NA|NA
CASSVGTVGNEQYF
TGTGCCAGCAGCGTAGGGACAGTGGGCAATGAGCAGTACTTC
>TRBJ1-1|TRBV9|NA|NA
CASSVGGLGMNTEAFF
TGTGCCAGCAGCGTAGGTGGGTTAGGTATGAACACTGAAGCTTTCTTT
>TRBJ2-5|TRBV7-2|NA|many
CASSPKVRTMRETQYF
TGTGCCAGCAGCCCAAAGGTTAGGACGATGAGGGAGACCCAGTACTTC
>TRBJ2-5|TRBV10-3|TRBD2|NA
CATQSGSGETQYF
TGTGCCACCCAGAGCGGGAGTGGAGAGACCCAGTACTTC